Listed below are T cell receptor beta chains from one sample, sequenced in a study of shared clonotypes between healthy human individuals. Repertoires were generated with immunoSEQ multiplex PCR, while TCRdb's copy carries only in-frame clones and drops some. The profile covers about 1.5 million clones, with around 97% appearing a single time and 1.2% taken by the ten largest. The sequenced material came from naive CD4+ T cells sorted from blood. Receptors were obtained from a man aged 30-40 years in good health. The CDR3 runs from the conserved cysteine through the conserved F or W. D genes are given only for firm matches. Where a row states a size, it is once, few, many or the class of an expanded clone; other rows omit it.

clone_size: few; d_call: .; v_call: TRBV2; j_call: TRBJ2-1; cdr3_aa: CASSTIGQPYNEQFF; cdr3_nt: TGTGCCAGCAGTACAATAGGGCAACCCTACAATGAGCAGTTCTTC
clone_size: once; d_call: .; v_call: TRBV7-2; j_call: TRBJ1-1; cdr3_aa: CASSLRWGLNTEAFF; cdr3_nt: TGTGCCAGCAGTCTTAGATGGGGTCTGAACACTGAAGCTTTCTTT
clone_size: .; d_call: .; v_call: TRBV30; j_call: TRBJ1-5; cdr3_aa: CAWSGSYLEPQHF; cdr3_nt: TGTGCCTGGAGTGGGAGTTATTTGGAGCCCCAGCATTTT
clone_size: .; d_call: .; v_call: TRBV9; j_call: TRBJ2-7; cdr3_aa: CASSVGQYYEQYF; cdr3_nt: TGTGCCAGCAGCGTAGGACAGTATTACGAGCAGTACTTC
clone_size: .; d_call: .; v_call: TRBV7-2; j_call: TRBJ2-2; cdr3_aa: CASSVGGTGELFF; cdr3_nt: TGTGCCAGCAGCGTAGGGGGCACCGGGGAGCTGTTTTTT
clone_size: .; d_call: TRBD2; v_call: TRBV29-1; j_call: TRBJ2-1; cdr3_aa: CSAGGRYNEQFF; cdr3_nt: TGCAGCGCGGGAGGACGCTACAATGAGCAGTTCTTC
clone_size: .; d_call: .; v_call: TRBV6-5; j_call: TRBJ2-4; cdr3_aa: CASSYIGQGIQYF; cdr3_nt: TGTGCCAGCAGTTACATAGGACAAGGCATTCAGTACTTC
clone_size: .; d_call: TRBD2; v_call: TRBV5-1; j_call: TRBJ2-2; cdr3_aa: CASSNTGAREGSNTGELFF; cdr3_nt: TGCGCCAGCAGCAACACGGGTGCACGGGAGGGTAGTAACACCGGGGAGCTGTTTTTT
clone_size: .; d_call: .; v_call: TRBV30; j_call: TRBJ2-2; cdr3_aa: CAWSLTVTNTGELFF; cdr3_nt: TGTGCCTGGAGCCTGACCGTAACGAACACCGGGGAGCTGTTTTTT
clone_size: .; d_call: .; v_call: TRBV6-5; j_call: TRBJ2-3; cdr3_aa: CASIDTSTDTQYF; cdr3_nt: TGTGCCAGCATCGACACCAGCACAGATACGCAGTATTTT
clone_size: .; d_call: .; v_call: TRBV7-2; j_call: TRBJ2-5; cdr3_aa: CASSLAGGGQYF; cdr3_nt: TGTGCCAGCAGCTTAGCTGGGGGTGGCCAGTACTTC
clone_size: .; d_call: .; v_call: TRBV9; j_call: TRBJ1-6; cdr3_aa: CASSVGQGDSPLHF; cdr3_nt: TGTGCCAGCAGCGTAGGCCAGGGTGACTCACCCCTCCACTTT
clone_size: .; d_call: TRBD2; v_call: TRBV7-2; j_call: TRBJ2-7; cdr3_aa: CASSYGAGGEYEQYF; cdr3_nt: TGTGCCAGCAGCTACGGGGCGGGAGGGGAATACGAGCAGTACTTC
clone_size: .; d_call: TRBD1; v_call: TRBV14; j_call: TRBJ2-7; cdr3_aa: CASSQYRDRVIYEQYF; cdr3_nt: TGTGCCAGCAGCCAATACCGGGACAGAGTAATCTACGAGCAGTACTTC
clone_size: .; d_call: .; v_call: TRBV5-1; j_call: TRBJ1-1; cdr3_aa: CASGLGGTSHTEAFF; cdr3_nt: TGCGCCAGCGGACTTGGGGGGACAAGTCACACTGAAGCTTTCTTT
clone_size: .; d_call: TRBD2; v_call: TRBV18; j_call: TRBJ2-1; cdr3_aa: CASRRGREGYNEQFF; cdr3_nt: TGTGCCAGTCGCCGAGGGAGGGAGGGATACAATGAGCAGTTCTTC
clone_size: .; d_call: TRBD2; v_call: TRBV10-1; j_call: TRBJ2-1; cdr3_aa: CASSEAGIGSNEQFF; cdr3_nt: TGCGCCAGCAGTGAAGCGGGAATAGGGTCCAATGAGCAGTTCTTC
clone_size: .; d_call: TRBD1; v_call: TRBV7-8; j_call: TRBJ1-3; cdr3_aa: CASSYNDRGGNTIYF; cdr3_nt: TGTGCCAGCAGCTATAACGACAGGGGTGGAAACACCATATATTTT
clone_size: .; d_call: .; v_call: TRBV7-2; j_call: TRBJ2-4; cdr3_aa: CASSLAPAKNIQYF; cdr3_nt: TGTGCCAGCAGCTTAGCGCCAGCCAAAAACATTCAGTACTTC
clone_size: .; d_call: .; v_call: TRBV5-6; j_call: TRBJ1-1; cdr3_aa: CASSSRSVLRREAFF; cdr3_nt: TGTGCCAGCAGCTCGAGATCTGTGCTCCGGAGAGAAGCTTTCTTT
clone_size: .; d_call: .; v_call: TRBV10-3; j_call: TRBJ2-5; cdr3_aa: CAISETGQNQETQYF; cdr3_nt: TGTGCCATCAGTGAGACAGGGCAAAACCAAGAGACCCAGTACTTC
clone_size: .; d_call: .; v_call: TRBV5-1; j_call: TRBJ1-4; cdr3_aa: CASSADPTNEKLFF; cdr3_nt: TGCGCCAGCAGCGCAGACCCAACTAATGAAAAACTGTTTTTT
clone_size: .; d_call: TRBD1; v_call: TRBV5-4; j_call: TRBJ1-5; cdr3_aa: CASSRQGADQPQHF; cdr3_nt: TGTGCCAGCAGCCGACAGGGGGCAGATCAGCCCCAGCATTTT
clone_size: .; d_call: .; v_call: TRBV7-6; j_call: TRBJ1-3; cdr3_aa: CASSSGRSSGNTIYF; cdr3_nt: TGTGCCAGCAGCTCGGGACGGTCCTCTGGAAACACCATATATTTT
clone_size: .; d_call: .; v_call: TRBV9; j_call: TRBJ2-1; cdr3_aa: CASSVGLAQKHVSNEQFF; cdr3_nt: TGTGCCAGCAGCGTCGGCCTAGCTCAAAAACATGTCTCGAATGAGCAGTTCTTC
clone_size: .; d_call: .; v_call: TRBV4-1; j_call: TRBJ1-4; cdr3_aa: CASSLTGGVKLFF; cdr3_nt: TGCGCCAGCAGCTTGACCGGGGGAGTAAAACTGTTTTTT
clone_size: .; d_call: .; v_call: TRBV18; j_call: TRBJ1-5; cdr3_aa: CASSTSRAEPQHF; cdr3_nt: TGTGCCAGTTCCACCAGTCGGGCCGAGCCCCAGCATTTT
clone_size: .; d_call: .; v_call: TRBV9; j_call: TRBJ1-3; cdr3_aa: CASSWRGDTIYF; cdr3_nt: TGTGCCAGCAGCTGGAGGGGAGACACCATATATTTT
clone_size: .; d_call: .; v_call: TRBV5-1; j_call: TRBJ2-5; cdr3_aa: CASSLLGPPGQETQYF; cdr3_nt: TGCGCCAGCAGCTTGCTCGGTCCCCCCGGCCAAGAGACCCAGTACTTC
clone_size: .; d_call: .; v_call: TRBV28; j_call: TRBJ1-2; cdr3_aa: CASNQGSPDYGYTF; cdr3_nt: TGTGCCAGCAACCAGGGGTCCCCTGACTATGGCTACACCTTC
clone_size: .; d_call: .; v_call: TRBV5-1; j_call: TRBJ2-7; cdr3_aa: CASSVVGGNSYEQYF; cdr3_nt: TGCGCCAGCAGCGTGGTAGGGGGAAACTCCTACGAGCAGTACTTC
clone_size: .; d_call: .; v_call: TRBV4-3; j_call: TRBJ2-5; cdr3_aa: CASSQDRGETQYF; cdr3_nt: TGCGCCAGCAGCCAAGATCGGGGGGAGACCCAGTACTTC
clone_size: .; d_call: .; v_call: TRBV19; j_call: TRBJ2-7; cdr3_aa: CASSKEEGFLYEQYF; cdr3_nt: TGTGCCAGTAGTAAAGAAGAGGGATTCCTCTACGAGCAGTACTTC
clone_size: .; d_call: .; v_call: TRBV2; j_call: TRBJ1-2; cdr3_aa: CASSLTGEPYGYTF; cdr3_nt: TGTGCCAGCAGTCTTACAGGAGAGCCCTATGGCTACACCTTC
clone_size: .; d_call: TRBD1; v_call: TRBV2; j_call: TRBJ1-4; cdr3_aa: CASLGQGREKLFF; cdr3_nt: TGTGCCAGCCTAGGACAGGGGAGGGAAAAACTGTTTTTT
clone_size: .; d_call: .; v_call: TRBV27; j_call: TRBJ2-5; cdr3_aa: CASSLSGGETQYF; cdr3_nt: TGTGCCAGCAGTTTATCGGGTGGGGAGACCCAGTACTTC
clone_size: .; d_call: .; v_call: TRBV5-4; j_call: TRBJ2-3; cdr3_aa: CASSLLGGMVTDTQYF; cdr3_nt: TGTGCCAGCAGCTTGCTTGGCGGGATGGTGACAGATACGCAGTATTTT
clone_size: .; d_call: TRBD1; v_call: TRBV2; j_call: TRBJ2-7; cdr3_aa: CASSNRGRFYEQYF; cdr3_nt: TGTGCCAGCTCTAATAGGGGGCGCTTCTACGAGCAGTACTTC
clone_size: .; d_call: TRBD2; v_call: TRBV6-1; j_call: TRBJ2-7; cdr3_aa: CASRGRLAAAYEQYF; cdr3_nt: TGTGCCAGCAGGGGTAGACTAGCTGCGGCCTACGAGCAGTACTTC
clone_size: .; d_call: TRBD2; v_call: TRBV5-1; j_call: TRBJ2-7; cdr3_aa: CASRVAGGSYEQYF; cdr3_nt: TGCGCCAGCAGGGTTGCGGGGGGCTCCTACGAGCAGTACTTC
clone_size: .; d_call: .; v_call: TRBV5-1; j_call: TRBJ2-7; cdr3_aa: CASSLGGHPTYEQYF; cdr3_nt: TGCGCCAGCAGCTTGGGGGGACATCCCACCTACGAGCAGTACTTC
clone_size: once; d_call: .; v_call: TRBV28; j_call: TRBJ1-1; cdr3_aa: CASSLRGRNTEAFF; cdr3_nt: TGTGCCAGCAGTTTACGAGGGCGTAACACTGAAGCTTTCTTT
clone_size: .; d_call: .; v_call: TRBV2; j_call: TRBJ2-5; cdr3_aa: CASSEHAQETQYF; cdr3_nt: TGTGCCAGCAGTGAACACGCGCAAGAGACCCAGTACTTC